The 8 T cell receptor beta chains below come from one sample, sequenced in a study of blood T cell repertoires in COVID-19. Repertoires were generated with immunoSEQ multiplex PCR, while TCRdb's copy carries only in-frame clones and drops some. The top ten clones hold less than 4% of a sample with around 250,000 clones, approximately 81% of them seen once. Sequencing was done on a sample of peripheral blood. The source is a woman in her late teens or twenties with acute or convalescent COVID-19.

The V call is TRBV4-1, the J call TRBJ1-2; no reliable D call. Trimming removed 1 base at V and 3 bases at J, with 9 bases between. CDR3 length equals 14 residues. The germline V gene encodes CDR1 MGHRA and CDR2 YSYEKL. The CDR3 sequence is CASSQAGGDYGYTF. In DNA form, the CDR3 reads TGCGCCAGCAGCCAAGCGGGCGGGGACTATGGCTACACCTTC.

V usage is TRBV4-3 and J usage is TRBJ2-1; 12 bases agree with TRBD2. This CDR3 is 17 amino acids long. Germline trimming cut 8 bases from V and 0 bases from J; bases unmatched to any gene: 8. CDR1 LGHNA and CDR2 YSLEER come from the germline V gene. DNA for the CDR3: TGCGCCAGCGGCGGGACTAGCGGGCGCAGCTCCTACAATGAGCAGTTCTTC. As protein: CASGGTSGRSSYNEQFF.

The chain carries TRBV5-1 and TRBJ2-5; possibly TRBD1 for D (6 bases). This CDR3 is 13 amino acids long. Germline V gives CDR1 SGHRS, CDR2 YFSETQ. Trimming cost V 2 bases and J 3 bases, with 8 bases left between them. The CDR3 protein is CASSFNREETQYF. In nucleotides, the CDR3 is TGCGCCAGCAGCTTCAACAGGGAAGAGACCCAGTACTTC. Supplemented by reference TRBV5-1 and TRBJ2-5, the full variable domain reads KAGVTQTPRYLIKTRGQQVTLSCSPISGHRSVSWYQQTPGQGLQFLFEYFSETQRNKGNFPGRFSGRQFSNSRSEMNVSTLELGDSALYLCASSFNREETQYFGPGTRLLVL.

This sequence joins TRBV3-1 (or the pseudogene TRBV3-2) and TRBJ2-3; 7 nucleotides line up with TRBD2. The V gene end was trimmed by 3 bases and the J gene end by 2 bases; junction bases not matched to a gene: 14. In germline, CDR1 is LGHDT, CDR2 YNNKEL (reference sequence). This CDR3 is built from 18 residues. The chain's CDR3 is CASSHWGRTGGPTDTQYF. CDR3 in DNA: TGTGCCAGCAGCCATTGGGGTCGAACGGGAGGCCCCACAGATACGCAGTATTTT.

This sequence joins TRBV10-1 and TRBJ2-1; 11 bases are a match to TRBD2. Germline V gives CDR1 WNHNN, CDR2 SYGVQD (reference sequence). J gave up 8 bases and V 6 bases, and 15 bases lay outside the gene matches. This CDR3 is 17 amino acids long. This CDR3 reads CASSGTSLAGVVDEQFF. The CDR3 bases are TGCGCCAGCAGCGGAACATCACTAGCGGGAGTTGTCGATGAGCAGTTCTTC.

This clone was observed a handful of times. The V call is TRBV14, the J call TRBJ1-2; no clear D. The CDR3 is 12 amino acids. Trimming cost V 1 base and J 6 bases, with 6 bases left between them. The V gene's germline CDR1 is SGHDN and CDR2 FVKESK. CDR3 DNA sequence: TGTGCCAGCAGCCAAGCGGGGAATGGCTACACCTTC. Amino acid sequence: CASSQAGNGYTF.

The V call is TRBV14, the J call TRBJ1-4; possible D gene TRBD1, 6 bases. From germline, CDR1 is SGHDN and CDR2 FVKESK. CDR3 length: 14 residues. The V gene lost 4 bases and the J gene lost 13 bases, with 19 bases spanning the gap. In DNA form, the CDR3 reads TGTGCCAGCAGCCGGCAGGGGTATAGCACGCGACTGTTTTTT. This codes for CASSRQGYSTRLFF.

V is TRBV18 and J is TRBJ2-2; TRBD1 matches at 10 bases. The length of the CDR3 is 16 residues. Losses at the gene ends were 4 bases for V and 6 bases for J; bases not matched to a gene: 8. Germline V lookup: CDR1 KGHSH, CDR2 LQKENI. CDR3 sequence: CASSRTQDRGPGELFF. The CDR3 DNA sequence: TGTGCCAGCTCACGCACACAAGACAGGGGGCCCGGGGAGCTGTTTTTT.